This T cell receptor beta chain was sequenced during a study of cytomegalovirus exposure and HLA in healthy donors (TCRdb year 2017). General notes on the study: An earlier analysis of more than 550 of the donors reported about 280 Gb of sequence data and roughly 120 million unique TCR beta sequences obtained from around 180 million T cells. An early release covering roughly 600 HLA-typed donors comprised about 300 gigabases of sequencing data and around 80 million unique TCR sequences. Of the 350 to 450 genotyped donors, less than 90% were placed in the genetic ancestry cluster associated with self-reported Caucasian donors. The aim of the study was to test whether cataloging public T cell receptors could identify signatures of past pathogen exposure. The study profiled the T cell repertoires of under 700 subjects by immunosequencing and related them to cytomegalovirus serostatus. Besides the first cohort of approximately 710 subjects, a separate validation cohort made up of 120 different subjects was used. To predict cytomegalovirus infection status, the study brought together high-throughput TCR immunosequencing, statistical association of individual TCRs with disease status, and machine learning. A later analysis re-examined previously published TCR beta repertoires from about 700 donors and added high-resolution HLA genotyping to investigate patterns of TCR occurrence. Rather than drawing on any new phenotypic data, the later analysis identified candidate immune exposures from TCR beta sequences and the way those sequences occurred across donors. An earlier analysis of 587 of the donors applied high-throughput TCR beta sequencing to assess whether each TCR beta V gene segment acted as functional or pseudogenic. Donor age, sex, ethnicity and CMV serostatus were compiled alongside the repertoire data. A later genetic analysis took genome-wide SNP genotypes for about three fifths of the roughly 670 donors and used that subset as a discovery cohort. Every discovery cohort repertoire had been produced on one sequencing platform. Both class I and class II loci were covered by HLA typing, at four-digit resolution. The number of donors typed differed by locus, with about 629-630 for A, B, C, DRB1 and DQB1, over 500 for DQA1, under 610 for DPA1, and some 440 for DPB1. Several DR-DQ haplotypes were handled as single units for association and clustering, since linkage in the cohort was strong. On average, roughly 240,000 unique TCR beta nucleotide sequences were sequenced per donor among 398 genotyped donors of the cohort, with roughly 18% of those sequences being non-productive. The research as a whole found: The sequencing pipeline was judged likely to have produced a cluster of highly shared sequence variants as a technical artifact. In a later analysis, HLA-associated TCR beta chains were found to be more clonally expanded and to have lower generation probabilities than equally common non-associated chains. Only TCR beta chains were sequenced in this cohort, and the absence of alpha or paired-chain data limited detectable features. Because HLA typing was missing for some donors at each locus, association tests included only the typed subset. A later analysis reported that several top co-occurrence clusters appeared linked to parvovirus B19, influenza, CMV and Epstein-Barr virus. CMV serostatus was the only immune exposure information available for the cohort. Compared with the roughly 670-donor mean, donors in an Asian-associated ancestry cluster had fewer N-insertions in productive TCRs, according to a later genetic analysis. Cytomegalovirus status was reported to be diagnosed by the classifier with high specificity and sensitivity in both the original and validation cohorts. The study listed 150 to 200 TCR beta chains as associated with cytomegalovirus. The authors suggested that the approach could potentially be generalized to other disease states and immunological phenotypes. In a later analysis, 15,000 to 20,000 TCR beta sequences were associated with specific HLA alleles at a false discovery rate of 0.05. Presence/absence analyses assumed roughly uniform sequencing depth across donors, an assumption that may not hold. Most TCR sequences were observed very rarely across donors, whereas some public TCRs were present in many individuals. A further reported finding was that TCR beta sequences accurately predicted the HLA-A and HLA-B alleles for most subjects in the first cohort. Strong co-occurrence of HLA alleles, especially DR and DQ, made assigning TCR associations to individual alleles difficult. In vitro tests confirmed that a few of the cytomegalovirus-associated TCR beta chains recognize cytomegalovirus antigens. According to a later analysis, most CMV-associated TCR beta chains appeared to be HLA-restricted, and the HLA associations seemed to be driven largely by CMV exposure. Correlated functional status among segregating V segments might be attributable to linkage disequilibrium, but an unknown experimental factor could not be ruled out. Some IMGT-functional V segments, including TRBV6-2 and TRBV6-3, could not be told apart with the 87-base-pair reads, so those segments were excluded. Because counts were too low, roughly 16 rarely observed V segments, including chromosome 9 orphons, were excluded from the earlier analysis of around 590 of the donors. According to a later analysis, TCR association rates differed among HLA loci, with DRB1 alleles showing the most associated TCRs and HLA-C alleles showing the fewest. An earlier analysis of around 540 of the donors showed that most TCR beta V segments appeared in productive rearrangements either about 90% or about 30% of the time, which broadly matched IMGT annotations. An association between a missense DCLRE1C variant and V-gene and J-gene trimming of TCR beta chains was found in a later genetic analysis and replicated in an independent cohort.

Libraries were built with the immunoSEQ multiplex PCR assay. The multiplex PCR relied on a mix of 60 forward primers for TCR Vbeta segments and 13 reverse primers for TCR Jbeta segments. A multiplex PCR assay on genomic DNA amplified the CDR3 region of rearranged TCR beta genes. The amplified TCR beta libraries were sequenced on the Illumina HiSeq System as 87-base-pair reads. On the authors' methods: A later analysis tallied around 82 million unique TCR beta chains across the 600 to 700 repertoires, and roughly 11 million of those chains were shared by two or more donors. Raw reads were error-corrected and collapsed into unique sequences with a nearest-neighbor algorithm that merged closely related sequences to remove PCR and sequencing errors. CDR3 sequences were aligned to IMGT reference sequences to assign V, D and J gene segments. Each retained sequence needed at least a six-nucleotide match to both a V gene segment and a J gene segment. Rearrangements were called productive when the CDR3 lacked stop codons and stayed in frame with V and J; all others were non-productive. Following IMGT convention, CDR3 was defined as the stretch from the second conserved V-encoded cysteine up to the conserved J-encoded phenylalanine. The earlier analysis of about 500 of the donors excluded sequences that lacked an unambiguous match to a single V gene segment. An earlier analysis of 550 to 650 of the donors classified V segments as functional when productive rearrangements were above 56.7% and as segregating when the standard deviation between donors was above 5%. A statistical classification framework was built to diagnose cytomegalovirus status from the catalog of TCR beta chain sequences. A later analysis assigned V and J genes by comparing TCR nucleotide sequences with IMGT/GENE-DB human TR gene sequences. In a later analysis, CDR3 sequences and most-parsimonious VDJ recombination scenarios were assigned using the TCRdist pipeline. In a later analysis, each TCR beta chain was defined by its CDR3 amino acid sequence together with its V-gene family, and reads without a unique V-gene family were excluded. As a way to deal with suspected cross-contamination and a sequencing artifact, a later analysis dropped 450 to 600 nucleotide sequences that were highly shared and had low generation probability. In a later analysis, a clonal expansion index was calculated for each public chain from normalized within-repertoire ranks of inferred template counts. In a later analysis, generation probabilities were computed using a VDJ recombination model fitted to out-of-frame rearrangements, and the results were checked against IGoR. A later analysis scored TCR-TCR, TCR-HLA and TCR-CMV co-occurrence with hypergeometric tests, applying a repertoire-size bias correction to TCR pairs. False discovery rates were estimated in a later analysis by permuting HLA or CMV assignments 20 times. In a later analysis, co-occurring TCRs were grouped using DBSCAN, and TCRdist sequence similarity was added for clustering within HLA-allele-positive subsets. Repertoires with fewer than 30,000 or more than 120,000 public chains, plus five repertoires with anomalous nucleotide sharing, were excluded from co-occurrence clustering. TCRdb stores this immuneACCESS table with in-frame sequences only. Part of the clones is absent; in the studies checked, under half of the shortfall reflects unresolved V genes, and no reason is known for the rest. V and J calls and clone size are those listed in that table; D and trimming were worked out from the DNA. The sample data list about 150,000 clones, and roughly 84% of these were observed just once. The top ten clonotypes cover under 6.5% of the sample.

In total, more than 500 healthy bone marrow donors made up the cohort. Cohort members were all nominally healthy when sampled, although unrecorded immune exposures were likely present. The donor was CMV seropositive and belonged to the group of more than 250 seropositive cohort members. A peripheral blood sample was collected from each donor, and TCR beta sequencing was performed on peripheral blood mononuclear cells. The Qiagen DNeasy Blood Extraction Kit was used to extract genomic DNA from the blood cell samples. As for this clone: Its antigen remains unidentified. One end of the junction does not line up with germline, which may come from a read error.

The CDR3 contains 15 residues, cysteine and phenylalanine counted. The read is trimmed to its CDR3 DNA, 45 bases read in frame from base 1. The germline V gene encodes CDR1 SSHAT and CDR2 FNYEAQ (reference sequence). This receptor was taken from a man over 45 in good health and CMV-seropositive. Sequences were obtained from PBMCs. This receptor chain uses TRBV7-7 and TRBJ2-5, with 8 central nucleotides matching TRBD2. For the CDR3, the sequence is CASSSGTRSGETQYF. DNA sequence: TGTGCTAGCAGCTCGGGGACTAGGTCGGGGGAGACCCAGTACTTC.